This T cell receptor (beta chain) was profiled in a study of CD8+CD57+ T cells in acquired aplastic anemia. Across the whole study: Quantities of DNA derived from sorted CD4+ and CD8+ cells averaged approximately 3 ug.

The table lists this clonotype with many counts. Patients picked for sequencing had shown CD8+CD57+ cell expansion detected by flow cytometry. CDR3 and TCR beta VDJ profiling relied on a genomic DNA template. MiXCR, run by TCRdb on the reads, gives a single entry per CDR3 protein. The sample gives under 250,000 distinct CDR3 sequences, approximately 65% of which show up once; roughly 50% is in the top ten. The clonotype was recovered from a human donor with aplastic anemia. Sequences were obtained from sorted CD4+, CD8+, or CD8+CD57+ T cells (not recorded which) from PBMCs.

The CDR3 nucleotides are TGTGCCAGCAGCTTAGATTTGTTCCAGCCCCAGCATTTT. Amino acids: CASSLDLFQPQHF. The gene calls are TRBV7-2 and TRBJ1-5; D is undetermined. CDR1 and CDR2 from the germline V gene are SGHTA and FQGNSA. The V end lost 1 base, the J end lost 7 bases, and 8 bases lay between the germline ends. This CDR3 is built from 13 residues.